This paragraph reports one T cell receptor beta chain. TCRdb's table, derived via immunoSEQ multiplex PCR, lists solely in-frame clones and lacks some. The sample lists 240,000 or so clones, about 90% occurring once. The CDR3 runs to 15 residues. Germline values: CDR1 KGHSH, CDR2 LQKENI. V lost 6 bases and J 4 bases, leaving 18 bases between the germline ends. The data are from a study of blood T cell repertoires in COVID-19. This receptor was obtained from a man aged 60 to 75 who had recovered from COVID-19. The V gene is TRBV18, the J gene TRBJ1-2; D is perhaps TRBD1 (6 bases). Material: peripheral blood. In DNA form, the CDR3 reads TGTGCCAGCTCGGACACGGACAGTGGGAGCTATGGCTACACCTTC. Protein sequence: CASSDTDSGSYGYTF.